This T cell receptor (beta chain) comes out of a study of shared clonotypes between healthy human individuals. Donors, healthy HIV-negative adults, lacked recent acute infections or vaccinations. Each sample came from a Caucasian adult donor living in Nashville, Tennessee. CDR1 LGHNA and CDR2 YSLEER come from the germline V gene. The CDR3 covers 15 residues. J gave up 6 bases and V 1 base, and 5 bases lay outside the gene matches. It was on ten immunoSEQ deep assay plates that unsorted PBMC DNA was sequenced. Clones were sequenced by immunoSEQ multiplex PCR, and TCRdb holds only the in-frame ones, with some missing. The profile shows 400,000 to 600,000 clones, 75% to 80% of them singletons.

The sample comprised PBMCs. This TCR was sampled from a woman between 35 and 50 years old in good health. Some clones in this sample may be carry-over from other donors' samples. The V and J genes are TRBV4-3 and TRBJ2-1, with TRBD2 matching over 8 bases. CDR3 in DNA: TGCGCCAGCAGCCAAGTAGCGGGACCCCCCAATGAGCAGTTCTTC. Translation: CASSQVAGPPNEQFF.